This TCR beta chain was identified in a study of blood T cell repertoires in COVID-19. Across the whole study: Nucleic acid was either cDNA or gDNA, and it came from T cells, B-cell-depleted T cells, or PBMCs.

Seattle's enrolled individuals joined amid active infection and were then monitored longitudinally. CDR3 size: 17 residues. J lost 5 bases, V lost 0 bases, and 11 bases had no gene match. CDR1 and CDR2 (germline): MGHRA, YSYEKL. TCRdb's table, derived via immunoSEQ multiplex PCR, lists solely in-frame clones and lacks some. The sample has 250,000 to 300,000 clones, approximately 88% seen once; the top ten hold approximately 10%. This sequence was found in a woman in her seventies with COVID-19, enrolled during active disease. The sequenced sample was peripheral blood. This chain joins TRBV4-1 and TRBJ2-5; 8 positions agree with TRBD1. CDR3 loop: CASSQDPPRGTGETQYF. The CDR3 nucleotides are TGCGCCAGCAGCCAAGATCCTCCCCGCGGGACAGGTGAGACCCAGTACTTC.